Listed below are T cell receptor beta chains from one sample, sequenced in a study of T-cell reconstitution after alpha-beta-depleted transplantation in children. Each CDR3 protein is one row after TCRdb ran MiXCR on the PCR reads. The profile shows about 540,000 distinct CDR3 sequences, 15% to 20% of them singletons. The sample here was PBMCs from the stem cell graft donor, taken from the stem cell graft. The source is a human donor who donated a stem cell graft to a child with acute lymphoblastic leukemia. Both conserved end residues are part of each CDR3. Each record gives: J gene, V gene, D gene, clone size, CDR3 DNA, CDR3 protein. A D gene is named only where the DNA matches it firmly. Where a row states a size, it is once, few, many or the class of an expanded clone; other rows omit it.

J: TRBJ1-5
V: TRBV4-1
D: -
size: once
DNA: TGCGCCAGCAGCCAGGGACCTGGACAGCTTCTAGATCAGCCCCAGCATTTT
CDR3: CASSQGPGQLLDQPQHF

J: TRBJ2-7
V: TRBV20-1
D: TRBD1
size: -
DNA: TGCAGTGCTACAAACAGGGGGCGGACGGGCGAGCAGTACTTC
CDR3: CSATNRGRTGEQYF

J: TRBJ1-2
V: TRBV7-8
D: -
size: few
DNA: TGTGCCAGCAGCTCATTAGAGTATCTAGCTAACTATGGCTACACCTTC
CDR3: CASSSLEYLANYGYTF

J: TRBJ2-7
V: TRBV19
D: -
size: -
DNA: TGTGCCAGTAGTAGGCAGGGGAGCACCTACGAGCAGTACTTC
CDR3: CASSRQGSTYEQYF

J: TRBJ2-1
V: TRBV29-1
D: -
size: once
DNA: TGCAGCATTGGGGGAAATGAGCAGTTCTTC
CDR3: CSIGGNEQFF

J: TRBJ2-1
V: TRBV12-3/TRBV12-4
D: -
size: many
DNA: TGTGCCAGCAGTTTAGCGAGCGGTCAGTTCTTC
CDR3: CASSLASGQFF

J: TRBJ2-1
V: TRBV27
D: -
size: few
DNA: TGTGCCAGCAGTCCCGGGACGGCACCCTACAATGAGCAGTTCTTC
CDR3: CASSPGTAPYNEQFF

J: TRBJ2-1
V: TRBV6-5
D: -
size: few
DNA: TGTGCCAGCAGTTACTCGTCTAGCTGGGTGGGTAATGAGCAGTTCTTC
CDR3: CASSYSSSWVGNEQFF

J: TRBJ2-1
V: TRBV6-5
D: TRBD2
size: few
DNA: TGTGCCAGCAGTTCTAGCCCCGGGAGGTATGAGCAGTTCTTC
CDR3: CASSSSPGRYEQFF

J: TRBJ2-7
V: TRBV5-1
D: TRBD2
size: -
DNA: TGCGCCAGCAGCTTGGGTCTCACTAGCGGTACCTACGAGCAGTACTTC
CDR3: CASSLGLTSGTYEQYF

J: TRBJ2-3
V: TRBV3-1
D: TRBD2
size: few
DNA: TGTGCCAGCAGCCAAGATGCTAGCGGGAGTCTGCCTAGCACAGATACGCAGTATTTT
CDR3: CASSQDASGSLPSTDTQYF

J: TRBJ2-1
V: TRBV20-1
D: TRBD2
size: -
DNA: TGCAGTGCTCCCGGACTAGCGGGAGGCAGGGTCAGGTTCTTC
CDR3: CSAPGLAGGRVRFF

J: TRBJ2-7
V: TRBV13
D: TRBD2
size: few
DNA: TGTGCCAGCAGCTTAGTTACTAGCGGGAGACACGAGCAGTACTTC
CDR3: CASSLVTSGRHEQYF

J: TRBJ2-1
V: TRBV4-2
D: TRBD2
size: -
DNA: TGTGCCAGCAGCCAAGATTTCGGGCTAGCGGGAGAGGGATACAATGAGCAGTTCTTC
CDR3: CASSQDFGLAGEGYNEQFF

J: TRBJ1-6
V: TRBV20-1
D: TRBD1
size: -
DNA: TGCAGTGCCCGGGACAGTGGGAATTCACCCCTCCACTTT
CDR3: CSARDSGNSPLHF

J: TRBJ2-3
V: TRBV7-3
D: -
size: -
DNA: TGTGCCAGCAGCTTACAGCCCCTTGGGAGGTATAGAACTAGCACAGATACGCAGTATTTT
CDR3: CASSLQPLGRYRTSTDTQYF

J: TRBJ2-7
V: TRBV5-1
D: TRBD2
size: many
DNA: TGCGCCAGCAGCTTGGCCCAGCGGGGTATTTCCTACGAGCAGTACTTC
CDR3: CASSLAQRGISYEQYF

J: TRBJ1-1
V: TRBV19
D: -
size: -
DNA: TGTGCCAGTAGTATGGACGGACGGCCGAACACTGAAGCTTTCTTT
CDR3: CASSMDGRPNTEAFF

J: TRBJ2-7
V: TRBV7-2
D: TRBD2
size: few
DNA: TGTGCCAGCAGCTTAGCACTAGCGGGAGACGAGCAGTACTTC
CDR3: CASSLALAGDEQYF

J: TRBJ2-7
V: TRBV4-1
D: -
size: many
DNA: TGCGCCAGCAGCCAAGGACCCGCGTACGAGCAGTACTTC
CDR3: CASSQGPAYEQYF

J: TRBJ2-2
V: TRBV6-1
D: -
size: few
DNA: TGTGCCAGCAGTACCGGGCGCGACACCGGGGAGCTGTTTTTT
CDR3: CASSTGRDTGELFF

J: TRBJ2-6
V: TRBV18
D: -
size: few
DNA: TGTGCCAGCTCACCCGGGACCTCTGGGGCCAACGTCCTGACTTTC
CDR3: CASSPGTSGANVLTF

J: TRBJ2-7
V: TRBV12-3/TRBV12-4
D: TRBD2
size: -
DNA: TGTGCCAGCAGCTCTAGCGGGAGACGCAACGAGCAGTACTTC
CDR3: CASSSSGRRNEQYF

J: TRBJ1-1
V: TRBV29-1
D: -
size: few
DNA: TGCAGCGTTGTAAAGGGGGGCAAGAAGACTGAAGCTTTCTTT
CDR3: CSVVKGGKKTEAFF

J: TRBJ2-3
V: TRBV5-1
D: TRBD2
size: few
DNA: TGCGCCAGCAGCTTAGCGGGAATTGGTACAGATACGCAGTATTTT
CDR3: CASSLAGIGTDTQYF

J: TRBJ2-2
V: TRBV5-6
D: TRBD1
size: -
DNA: TGTGCCAGCAGCTTTATGGGACAGCCGAACACCGGGGAGCTGTTTTTT
CDR3: CASSFMGQPNTGELFF

J: TRBJ1-1
V: TRBV5-1
D: -
size: -
DNA: TGCGCCAGCAGCTTGGGGGCTTGGCGTAACACTGAAGCTTTCTTT
CDR3: CASSLGAWRNTEAFF

J: TRBJ2-7
V: TRBV20-1
D: -
size: few
DNA: TGCAGTGTTGTGACCCCCTACGAGCAGTACTTC
CDR3: CSVVTPYEQYF

J: TRBJ1-1
V: TRBV20-1
D: -
size: -
DNA: TGCAGTGCTGATTTGGTGATCGCTGAAGCTTTCTTT
CDR3: CSADLVIAEAFF

J: TRBJ2-5
V: TRBV3-1
D: TRBD2
size: -
DNA: TGTGCCAGCAGCCAATTCGGACTAGCGGAAGAGACCCAGTACTTC
CDR3: CASSQFGLAEETQYF

J: TRBJ1-1
V: TRBV7-2
D: -
size: many
DNA: TGTGCCAGCAGCTTAGGGGCAGGGAGCACTGAAGCTTTCTTT
CDR3: CASSLGAGSTEAFF

J: TRBJ2-5
V: TRBV27
D: -
size: few
DNA: TGTGCCAGCAGGAGGACGGACAGACAAGAGACCCAGTACTTC
CDR3: CASRRTDRQETQYF

J: TRBJ1-2
V: TRBV5-6
D: -
size: -
DNA: TGTGCCAGCAGTTCCGGCCGAATGTGGGGCTACACCTTC
CDR3: CASSSGRMWGYTF

J: TRBJ2-3
V: TRBV20-1
D: -
size: -
DNA: TGCAGTGCTGCTCCAGGGTATTATATGACAGATACGCAGTATTTT
CDR3: CSAAPGYYMTDTQYF

J: TRBJ2-2
V: TRBV7-9
D: -
size: few
DNA: TGTGCCAGCTGGGCTTTGTTGGCCCAGAACACCGGGGAGCTGTTTTTT
CDR3: CASWALLAQNTGELFF

J: TRBJ2-1
V: TRBV6-5
D: -
size: -
DNA: TGTGCCAGCAGCCAACAGGGATATGACCAGTTCTTC
CDR3: CASSQQGYDQFF

J: TRBJ2-1
V: TRBV5-1
D: TRBD2
size: -
DNA: TGCGCCAGCCGGGGGGGAGGAACCTACAATGAGCAGTTCTTC
CDR3: CASRGGGTYNEQFF

J: TRBJ2-1
V: TRBV5-1
D: -
size: -
DNA: TGCGCCAGCAGCTTCACAGCGGCCTCCTACAATGAGCAGTTCTTC
CDR3: CASSFTAASYNEQFF

J: TRBJ2-3
V: TRBV27
D: -
size: few
DNA: TGTGCCAGCAGCACTCCGACAGAGAGCACAGATACGCAGTATTTT
CDR3: CASSTPTESTDTQYF

J: TRBJ1-2
V: TRBV7-9
D: TRBD1
size: few
DNA: TGTGCCAGCAGCCAAGGACAGGGGGAAGACTATGGCTACACCTTC
CDR3: CASSQGQGEDYGYTF

J: TRBJ2-1
V: TRBV7-3
D: TRBD1
size: -
DNA: TGTGCCAGCAGCTTAACCGGGACAGGGGGTGATGAGCAGTTCTTC
CDR3: CASSLTGTGGDEQFF

J: TRBJ1-1
V: TRBV5-1
D: TRBD1
size: -
DNA: TGCGCCAGCAGCCCAGGGACAGGTTGGACTGAAGCTTTCTTT
CDR3: CASSPGTGWTEAFF

J: TRBJ1-3
V: TRBV5-6
D: -
size: -
DNA: TGTGCCAGCAGCTTGGTCGGCCAGGGAAACACCATATATTTT
CDR3: CASSLVGQGNTIYF

J: TRBJ2-7
V: TRBV25-1
D: TRBD2
size: -
DNA: TGTGCCAGCAGTGAATCTCTGGGACTAGCGCCAAGTTTGGGAAGGGAGTACTTC
CDR3: CASSESLGLAPSLGREYF

J: TRBJ1-1
V: TRBV7-9
D: -
size: -
DNA: TGTGCCAGCAGCCCAAGGACGGGCCCCCTCCTGGCAGCTTTCTTT
CDR3: CASSPRTGPLLAAFF

J: TRBJ1-2
V: TRBV28
D: TRBD1
size: few
DNA: TGTGCCAGCAGCTCTCTCCGACAGGGGAACGGCTACACCTTC
CDR3: CASSSLRQGNGYTF

J: TRBJ1-4
V: TRBV7-9
D: -
size: -
DNA: TGTGCCAGCAGCTTACGGGACGGGGATGAAAAACTGTTTTTT
CDR3: CASSLRDGDEKLFF

J: TRBJ2-5
V: TRBV29-1
D: -
size: -
DNA: TGCAGCGTTGATCTAGAGTGGCAACAAGAGACCCAGTACTTC
CDR3: CSVDLEWQQETQYF

J: TRBJ2-5
V: TRBV5-1
D: -
size: few
DNA: TGCGCCAGCAGCTTGGGATCGGGGTACGAGACCCAGTACTTC
CDR3: CASSLGSGYETQYF

J: TRBJ1-2
V: TRBV12-3/TRBV12-4
D: -
size: -
DNA: TGTGCCAGCGTACTGACGGTGAACTATGGCTACACCTTC
CDR3: CASVLTVNYGYTF

J: TRBJ1-5
V: TRBV7-6
D: -
size: few
DNA: TGTGCCAGCAGCTTAGCGAAAGGATGGCCCCAGCATTTT
CDR3: CASSLAKGWPQHF

J: TRBJ1-1
V: TRBV4-1
D: -
size: few
DNA: TGCGCCAGCAGCCACCTCAGGGAACTGAACACTGAAGCTTTCTTT
CDR3: CASSHLRELNTEAFF

J: TRBJ2-1
V: TRBV2
D: -
size: -
DNA: TGTGCCAGCAGTGAAACGGCGGCGTACTCGGGGCAGTTCTTC
CDR3: CASSETAAYSGQFF